This TCR beta chain stems from a study of shared clonotypes between healthy human individuals. Study-level background: Those who served as donors were a couple of women and a few men between the ages of 18 and 49.

The data were produced by immunoSEQ multiplex PCR, yet TCRdb's version contains in-frame clones alone and is incomplete. The table lists a few million clones, around 93% of them singletons. Study-wide results and caveats: Rarefaction showed that sequencing of sorted subsets was incomplete (despite large depth).

It was CD45RO-negative cells, positively selected for CCR7, that made up naive CD8 cells, with terminally differentiated effector memory CD45RA+ cells excluded. Remarks on this clone: No antigen is known for it. One junction end disagrees with the germline gene, perhaps due to a read error.

This CDR3 has 14 amino acids. Germline V gives CDR1 SGHAT, CDR2 FQNNGV. This receptor was identified in a man aged 18 to 30 in good health. Some clones in this sample may be carry-over from other donors' samples. The chain employs TRBV11-2 and TRBJ2-7; TRBD1 agrees at 7 bases. The source material was naive CD8+ T cells from PBMCs. The CDR3 region has the DNA TGTGCCAGCAGATTAGACAGGGCGAACTACGAGCAGTACTTC. It specifies CASRLDRANYEQYF.